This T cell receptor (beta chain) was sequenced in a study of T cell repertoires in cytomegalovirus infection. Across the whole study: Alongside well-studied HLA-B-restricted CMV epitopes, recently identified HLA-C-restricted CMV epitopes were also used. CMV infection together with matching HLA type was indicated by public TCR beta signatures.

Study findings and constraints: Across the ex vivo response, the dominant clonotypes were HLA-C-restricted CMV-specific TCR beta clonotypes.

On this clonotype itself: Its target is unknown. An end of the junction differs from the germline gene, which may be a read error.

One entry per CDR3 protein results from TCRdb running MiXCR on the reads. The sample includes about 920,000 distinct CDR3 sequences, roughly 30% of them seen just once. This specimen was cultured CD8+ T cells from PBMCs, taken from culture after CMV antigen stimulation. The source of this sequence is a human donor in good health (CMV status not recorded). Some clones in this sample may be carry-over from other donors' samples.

The CDR3 loop is CASSFQNTGVLFF. In DNA form, the CDR3 reads TGTGCCAGCAGTTTTCAGAACACCGGGGTGCTGTTTTTT. The genes are TRBV12-3 or TRBV12-4 and TRBJ2-2; possibly TRBD2 for D (5 bases). This CDR3 contains 13 residues.